This TCR beta chain stems from a study of blood T cells in healthy people across ages. The study's findings and limits: Researchers judged that diversity estimates from one million T cells fell short of true values.

Alongside a J-beta primer mix, a sample-barcoded 5' primer served in a second PCR lasting roughly 6 to 11 cycles. TCRdb processed the 5' RACE reads anew with MiXCR; each CDR3 protein has one entry. The table has 700,000 to 1,000,000 distinct CDR3 sequences, around 45% seen once. The germline CDR1 and CDR2 sequences are SQVTM and ANQGSEA. The CDR3 length equals 13 residues, ends included. In the case of this clonotype: The target antigen is unknown. It is unclear where the CDR3 begins or ends on the DNA, so no DNA is shown, and the CDR3 is as TCRdb lists it.

The receptor comes from a man in his sixties in good health. V is TRBV29-1 and J is TRBJ2-5; the table's D call, TRBD1, was not checked against the DNA. Sequencing was carried out using blood. The CDR3 loop reads CSVGTGILETRYF.